This T cell receptor beta chain was observed in a study of T-cell reconstitution after alpha-beta-depleted transplantation in children. Preparation of the TCRbeta library was carried out with unique molecular identifiers. Each CDR3 protein is one row after TCRdb ran MiXCR on the PCR reads. The table has some 190,000 distinct CDR3 sequences, around 10% seen once. Study results and limitations: Surviving recipient T cells and thymic progenitors underlay high day-60 TCRbeta diversity in some patients. Roughly two months post-transplant, alpha-beta T cells reportedly originated from several hundred graft clones that had expanded. Newly produced T cells mostly provided counts and TCRbeta diversity after one year, as hyperexpanded clones declined.

This clonotype has a count of ten or more. Its target is unknown. The J segment lost 2 bases and the V segment lost 1 base, leaving 17 bases of the junction unmatched. From germline, CDR1 is MGHRA and CDR2 YSYEKL. This CDR3 contains 19 residues. The source material was PBMCs, sampled before TCRalphabeta/CD19-depleted stem cell transplant. The rearrangement joins TRBV4-1 to TRBJ2-7; 7 bases line up with TRBD2. This receptor was identified in a boy younger than 10 with acute myeloid leukemia, due to receive a stem cell transplant. CDR3 loop: CASSQVSGGLAVGTYEQYF. In nucleotides, the CDR3 is TGCGCCAGCAGCCAAGTCTCAGGAGGTCTAGCGGTCGGTACCTACGAGCAGTACTTC.